This TCR beta chain originates from a study of shared clonotypes between healthy human individuals. This CDR3 region has 13 residues. V was clipped by 2 bases and J by 7 bases, with 11 bases between them. CDR1 is GTSNPN, CDR2 SVGIG, per germline (reference sequence). Assay execution took place at the deep level. Here immunoSEQ multiplex PCR was the method, and the copy in TCRdb shows in-frame clones only, minus some. Of approximately 980,000 clones listed, approximately 80% are singletons. Study-level points and caveats: Estimated richness values were generally larger in naive subsets than in memory subsets.

Concerning this clone itself: Its specificity is not known.

It was into CD45RA+ naive and CD45RA-negative memory subsets that the CD4+ cells were split. What was sequenced was memory CD4+ T cells sorted from blood. Subset specified: CD45RA-negative fraction. The chain recombines TRBV30 with TRBJ2-2, with no clear D. The source of this sequence is a man between 18 and 35 years old in good health. The CDR3 spells CAWSTVGVGELFF. The CDR3 bases are TGTGCCTGGAGTACCGTAGGAGTCGGGGAGCTGTTTTTT. Complete variable domain (other parts from reference TRBV30 and TRBJ2-2): SQTIHQWPATLVQPVGSPLSLECTVEGTSNPNLYWYRQAAGRGLQLLFYSVGIGQISSEVPQNLSASRPQDRQFILSSKKLLLSDSGFYLCAWSTVGVGELFFGEGSRLTVL.